Included here is one T cell receptor beta chain sequence, with context. The method was immunoSEQ multiplex PCR; TCRdb's version includes in-frame clones alone and lacks a portion of them. The top ten clones hold approximately 5.1% of a sample with approximately 60,000 clones, approximately 83% of them seen once. These data belong to a study of technical replicates of blood from a few donors. Per the germline V gene, CDR1 is SGHNT and CDR2 is YYREEE (reference sequence). V was clipped by 2 bases and J by 4 bases; unmatched bases: 3. The CDR3 has 15 amino acids. This chain joins TRBV5-4 and TRBJ1-4, with 9 bases identical to TRBD1. This sequence was found in a human donor in good health. Some clones in this sample may be carry-over from other donors' samples. Specimen: PBMCs. CDR3 nucleotides: TGTGCCAGCAGCTTAGGGACAGGGAGTAATGAAAAACTGTTTTTT. Protein sequence: CASSLGTGSNEKLFF.